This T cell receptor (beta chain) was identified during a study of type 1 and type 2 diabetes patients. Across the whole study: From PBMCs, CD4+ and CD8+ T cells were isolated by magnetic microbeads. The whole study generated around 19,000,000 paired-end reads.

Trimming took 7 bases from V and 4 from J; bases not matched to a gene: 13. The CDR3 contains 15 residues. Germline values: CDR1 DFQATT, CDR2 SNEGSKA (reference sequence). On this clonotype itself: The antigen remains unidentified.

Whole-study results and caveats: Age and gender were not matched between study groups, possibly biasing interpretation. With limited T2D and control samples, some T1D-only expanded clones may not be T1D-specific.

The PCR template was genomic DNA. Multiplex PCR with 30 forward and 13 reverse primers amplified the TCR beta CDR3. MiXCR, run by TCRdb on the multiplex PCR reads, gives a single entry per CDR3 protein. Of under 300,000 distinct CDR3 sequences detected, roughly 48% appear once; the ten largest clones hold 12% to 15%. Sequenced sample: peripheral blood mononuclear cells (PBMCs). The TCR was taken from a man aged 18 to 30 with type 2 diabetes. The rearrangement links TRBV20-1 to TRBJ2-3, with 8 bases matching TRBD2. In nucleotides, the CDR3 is TGCAGTGGTAAGACCCAGCGGGGGTTCCCAGATACGCAGTATTTT. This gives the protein CSGKTQRGFPDTQYF.